The rows below give T cell receptor beta chains drawn from one sample of a study of human T cells and chemical hapten exposure. TCRdb itself ran the RACE reads through MiXCR, one entry per CDR3 protein. The top ten clones hold about 3% of a sample with around 120,000 distinct CDR3 sequences, about 13% of them seen once. Material: whole blood, obtained in connection with sensitization to the hapten diphenylcyclopropenone (DPC). Every receptor here comes from a woman between 18 and 29 years old with alopecia areata. Some clones in this sample may be carry-over from other donors' samples. Both conserved end residues are part of each CDR3. Fields, in order: CDR3 protein, CDR3 DNA, clone size, J gene, CDR3 length, V gene, D gene. The D gene is left open where the match is weak. Size tells how often a clone was seen (once, few, many) or the class of an expanded clone, and some rows leave it out.

cdr3_aa: CASSLYGTGATGEQYF
cdr3_nt: TGCGCCAGCAGCTTGTACGGGACAGGGGCTACTGGAGAGCAGTACTTC
clone_size: few
j_call: TRBJ2-7
cdr3_length: 16
v_call: TRBV5-1
d_call: TRBD1

cdr3_aa: CASLKGLWRDSLAKNIQYF
cdr3_nt: TGTGCCAGCTTAAAGGGTTTGTGGAGGGACAGCTTAGCCAAAAACATTCAGTACTTC
clone_size: many
j_call: TRBJ2-4
cdr3_length: 19
v_call: TRBV12-3/TRBV12-4
d_call: -

cdr3_aa: CAIGDAAGGLTQYF
cdr3_nt: TGTGCCATAGGAGATGCAGCGGGGGGGTTAACCCAGTACTTC
clone_size: few
j_call: TRBJ2-5
cdr3_length: 14
v_call: TRBV10-3
d_call: TRBD2

cdr3_aa: CASTPVLGMYNEQFF
cdr3_nt: TGTGCCAGCACCCCTGTCTTGGGGATGTACAATGAGCAGTTCTTC
clone_size: -
j_call: TRBJ2-1
cdr3_length: 15
v_call: TRBV11-1
d_call: -

cdr3_aa: CASSQEDGPWTQYF
cdr3_nt: TGCGCCAGCAGCCAAGAAGACGGGCCATGGACCCAGTACTTC
clone_size: -
j_call: TRBJ2-5
cdr3_length: 14
v_call: TRBV4-3
d_call: -

cdr3_aa: CASTTQGMNTEAFF
cdr3_nt: TGTGCCAGCACTACACAGGGCATGAACACTGAAGCTTTCTTT
clone_size: many
j_call: TRBJ1-1
cdr3_length: 14
v_call: TRBV5-4
d_call: -

cdr3_aa: CATSDSNSLRNIQYF
cdr3_nt: TGTGCCACCAGTGATTCTAACAGTCTAAGAAACATTCAGTACTTC
clone_size: few
j_call: TRBJ2-4
cdr3_length: 15
v_call: TRBV24-1
d_call: -

cdr3_aa: CASSPEQYQETQYF
cdr3_nt: TGTGCCAGCTCACCAGAACAGTACCAAGAGACCCAGTACTTC
clone_size: few
j_call: TRBJ2-5
cdr3_length: 14
v_call: TRBV18
d_call: -

cdr3_aa: CAWTGTNFPLHF
cdr3_nt: TGTGCCTGGACCGGGACGAATTTCCCCCTCCACTTT
clone_size: few
j_call: TRBJ1-6
cdr3_length: 12
v_call: TRBV30
d_call: -

cdr3_aa: CASSYGSTLPVPDTQYF
cdr3_nt: TGTGCCAGCAGTTACGGGAGCACCCTCCCTGTGCCAGATACGCAGTATTTT
clone_size: many
j_call: TRBJ2-3
cdr3_length: 17
v_call: TRBV6-2/TRBV6-3
d_call: -

cdr3_aa: CASSQERGDYTDTQYF
cdr3_nt: TGCGCCAGCAGCCAAGAAAGGGGGGACTACACAGATACGCAGTATTTT
clone_size: few
j_call: TRBJ2-3
cdr3_length: 16
v_call: TRBV4-3
d_call: -

cdr3_aa: CASSLEWNNEQFF
cdr3_nt: TGTGCCAGCAGCTTAGAGTGGAACAATGAGCAGTTCTTC
clone_size: few
j_call: TRBJ2-1
cdr3_length: 13
v_call: TRBV7-2
d_call: -

cdr3_aa: CASRPMGQSQETQYF
cdr3_nt: TGTGCCAGCAGGCCTATGGGACAGTCCCAAGAGACCCAGTACTTC
clone_size: -
j_call: TRBJ2-5
cdr3_length: 15
v_call: TRBV6-1
d_call: TRBD1

cdr3_aa: CSADFSTDTQYF
cdr3_nt: TGCAGCGCCGACTTTAGCACAGATACGCAGTATTTT
clone_size: -
j_call: TRBJ2-3
cdr3_length: 12
v_call: TRBV29-1
d_call: -

cdr3_aa: CASSRGAEQYF
cdr3_nt: TGTGCCAGCAGTCGCGGGGCTGAGCAGTACTTC
clone_size: many
j_call: TRBJ2-7
cdr3_length: 11
v_call: TRBV6-2/TRBV6-3
d_call: -

cdr3_aa: CASSARTAGGHEQYF
cdr3_nt: TGTGCCAGCAGCGCCAGGACGGCCGGAGGGCACGAGCAGTACTTC
clone_size: -
j_call: TRBJ2-7
cdr3_length: 15
v_call: TRBV7-8
d_call: -

cdr3_aa: CASSQSKVQGNTEAFF
cdr3_nt: TGTGCCAGCAGTCAGAGTAAAGTACAGGGGAACACTGAAGCTTTCTTT
clone_size: few
j_call: TRBJ1-1
cdr3_length: 16
v_call: TRBV6-2/TRBV6-3
d_call: -

cdr3_aa: CASSPRSGTGETQYF
cdr3_nt: TGTGCCAGCAGCCCTAGATCCGGGACAGGAGAGACCCAGTACTTC
clone_size: -
j_call: TRBJ2-5
cdr3_length: 15
v_call: TRBV11-2
d_call: TRBD1

cdr3_aa: CSAPGLAGELFF
cdr3_nt: TGCAGCGCCCCGGGACTCGCCGGGGAGCTGTTTTTT
clone_size: -
j_call: TRBJ2-2
cdr3_length: 12
v_call: TRBV29-1
d_call: -

cdr3_aa: CASSPQVLNTEAFF
cdr3_nt: TGTGCCAGCTCACCACAGGTTCTGAACACTGAAGCTTTCTTT
clone_size: -
j_call: TRBJ1-1
cdr3_length: 14
v_call: TRBV18
d_call: -

cdr3_aa: CASSHDTGSGANVLTF
cdr3_nt: TGCGCCAGCAGCCACGACACAGGGTCTGGGGCCAACGTCCTGACTTTC
clone_size: once
j_call: TRBJ2-6
cdr3_length: 16
v_call: TRBV4-3
d_call: -

cdr3_aa: CAITQGGTEAFF
cdr3_nt: TGTGCCATCACCCAGGGTGGGACTGAAGCTTTCTTT
clone_size: -
j_call: TRBJ1-1
cdr3_length: 12
v_call: TRBV10-3
d_call: -

cdr3_aa: CASSQDEARRTDTQYF
cdr3_nt: TGCGCCAGCAGCCAAGATGAGGCTAGACGCACAGATACGCAGTATTTT
clone_size: -
j_call: TRBJ2-3
cdr3_length: 16
v_call: TRBV4-3
d_call: -

cdr3_aa: CASSRDSGTGSYEQYF
cdr3_nt: TGTGCCAGCAGCAGAGACTCCGGGACAGGCTCCTACGAGCAGTACTTC
clone_size: -
j_call: TRBJ2-7
cdr3_length: 16
v_call: TRBV7-2
d_call: TRBD1

cdr3_aa: CASSFDRDRAPTNEKLFF
cdr3_nt: TGTGCCAGCAGTTTTGACCGGGACAGGGCACCAACTAATGAAAAACTGTTTTTT
clone_size: few
j_call: TRBJ1-4
cdr3_length: 18
v_call: TRBV6-5
d_call: TRBD1

cdr3_aa: CASSAVQGDTGELFF
cdr3_nt: TGTGCCAGCAGCGCGGTGCAGGGTGACACCGGGGAGCTGTTTTTT
clone_size: few
j_call: TRBJ2-2
cdr3_length: 15
v_call: TRBV7-9
d_call: -

cdr3_aa: CASSLGAYEQYF
cdr3_nt: TGTGCCAGCAGCTTAGGGGCCTACGAGCAGTACTTC
clone_size: -
j_call: TRBJ2-7
cdr3_length: 12
v_call: TRBV7-9
d_call: -

cdr3_aa: CASSLGGTGINEQFF
cdr3_nt: TGTGCCAGCAGCTTAGGCGGAACAGGGATTAATGAGCAGTTCTTC
clone_size: many
j_call: TRBJ2-1
cdr3_length: 15
v_call: TRBV11-2
d_call: -

cdr3_aa: CASRQGVHTSGANVLTF
cdr3_nt: TGTGCCAGTCGCCAAGGGGTCCATACGTCTGGGGCCAACGTCCTGACTTTC
clone_size: few
j_call: TRBJ2-6
cdr3_length: 17
v_call: TRBV19
d_call: -

cdr3_aa: CASSDGTGGHLGTEAFF
cdr3_nt: TGTGCCAGCAGCGATGGGACAGGGGGCCACTTGGGGACTGAAGCTTTCTTT
clone_size: many
j_call: TRBJ1-1
cdr3_length: 17
v_call: TRBV9
d_call: TRBD1

cdr3_aa: CASSRTGNNEKLFF
cdr3_nt: TGTGCCAGCAGTAGGACAGGGAATAATGAAAAACTGTTTTTT
clone_size: few
j_call: TRBJ1-4
cdr3_length: 14
v_call: TRBV27
d_call: TRBD1

cdr3_aa: CSAEEVQPLEAFF
cdr3_nt: TGCAGTGCTGAAGAGGTACAGCCTCTTGAAGCTTTCTTT
clone_size: few
j_call: TRBJ1-1
cdr3_length: 13
v_call: TRBV20-1
d_call: -

cdr3_aa: CASSQAGTPTTEAFF
cdr3_nt: TGTGCCAGCAGCCAGGCCGGGACACCAACGACTGAAGCTTTCTTT
clone_size: many
j_call: TRBJ1-1
cdr3_length: 15
v_call: TRBV14
d_call: -

cdr3_aa: CASSPQGTNTEAFF
cdr3_nt: TGTGCCAGCAGTCCTCAGGGAACCAACACTGAAGCTTTCTTT
clone_size: few
j_call: TRBJ1-1
cdr3_length: 14
v_call: TRBV7-2
d_call: -

cdr3_aa: CASKPGRASNNSPLHF
cdr3_nt: TGTGCCAGCAAACCGGGACGGGCCTCCAATAATTCACCCCTCCACTTT
clone_size: -
j_call: TRBJ1-6
cdr3_length: 16
v_call: TRBV2
d_call: -

cdr3_aa: CAWSVSWDETQYF
cdr3_nt: TGTGCCTGGAGTGTATCGTGGGACGAGACCCAGTACTTC
clone_size: many
j_call: TRBJ2-5
cdr3_length: 13
v_call: TRBV30
d_call: -

cdr3_aa: CASSLGGAPDTQYF
cdr3_nt: TGTGCCAGCAGCCTCGGGGGGGCCCCGGATACGCAGTATTTT
clone_size: many
j_call: TRBJ2-3
cdr3_length: 14
v_call: TRBV7-9
d_call: TRBD2

cdr3_aa: CASSWSQNTGELFF
cdr3_nt: TGTGCCAGCAGCTGGAGCCAGAACACCGGGGAGCTGTTTTTT
clone_size: -
j_call: TRBJ2-2
cdr3_length: 14
v_call: TRBV7-9
d_call: -

cdr3_aa: CASSLALGSYNSPLHF
cdr3_nt: TGTGCCAGCAGCTTAGCCCTGGGGTCCTATAATTCACCCCTCCACTTT
clone_size: many
j_call: TRBJ1-6
cdr3_length: 16
v_call: TRBV7-9
d_call: -

cdr3_aa: CSVLQGRNEQFF
cdr3_nt: TGCAGCGTTTTACAGGGACGGAATGAGCAGTTCTTC
clone_size: -
j_call: TRBJ2-1
cdr3_length: 12
v_call: TRBV29-1
d_call: -

cdr3_aa: CASSTRDKTNPYEQYF
cdr3_nt: TGTGCCAGCAGCACGAGGGATAAGACCAACCCCTACGAGCAGTACTTC
clone_size: few
j_call: TRBJ2-7
cdr3_length: 16
v_call: TRBV9
d_call: -